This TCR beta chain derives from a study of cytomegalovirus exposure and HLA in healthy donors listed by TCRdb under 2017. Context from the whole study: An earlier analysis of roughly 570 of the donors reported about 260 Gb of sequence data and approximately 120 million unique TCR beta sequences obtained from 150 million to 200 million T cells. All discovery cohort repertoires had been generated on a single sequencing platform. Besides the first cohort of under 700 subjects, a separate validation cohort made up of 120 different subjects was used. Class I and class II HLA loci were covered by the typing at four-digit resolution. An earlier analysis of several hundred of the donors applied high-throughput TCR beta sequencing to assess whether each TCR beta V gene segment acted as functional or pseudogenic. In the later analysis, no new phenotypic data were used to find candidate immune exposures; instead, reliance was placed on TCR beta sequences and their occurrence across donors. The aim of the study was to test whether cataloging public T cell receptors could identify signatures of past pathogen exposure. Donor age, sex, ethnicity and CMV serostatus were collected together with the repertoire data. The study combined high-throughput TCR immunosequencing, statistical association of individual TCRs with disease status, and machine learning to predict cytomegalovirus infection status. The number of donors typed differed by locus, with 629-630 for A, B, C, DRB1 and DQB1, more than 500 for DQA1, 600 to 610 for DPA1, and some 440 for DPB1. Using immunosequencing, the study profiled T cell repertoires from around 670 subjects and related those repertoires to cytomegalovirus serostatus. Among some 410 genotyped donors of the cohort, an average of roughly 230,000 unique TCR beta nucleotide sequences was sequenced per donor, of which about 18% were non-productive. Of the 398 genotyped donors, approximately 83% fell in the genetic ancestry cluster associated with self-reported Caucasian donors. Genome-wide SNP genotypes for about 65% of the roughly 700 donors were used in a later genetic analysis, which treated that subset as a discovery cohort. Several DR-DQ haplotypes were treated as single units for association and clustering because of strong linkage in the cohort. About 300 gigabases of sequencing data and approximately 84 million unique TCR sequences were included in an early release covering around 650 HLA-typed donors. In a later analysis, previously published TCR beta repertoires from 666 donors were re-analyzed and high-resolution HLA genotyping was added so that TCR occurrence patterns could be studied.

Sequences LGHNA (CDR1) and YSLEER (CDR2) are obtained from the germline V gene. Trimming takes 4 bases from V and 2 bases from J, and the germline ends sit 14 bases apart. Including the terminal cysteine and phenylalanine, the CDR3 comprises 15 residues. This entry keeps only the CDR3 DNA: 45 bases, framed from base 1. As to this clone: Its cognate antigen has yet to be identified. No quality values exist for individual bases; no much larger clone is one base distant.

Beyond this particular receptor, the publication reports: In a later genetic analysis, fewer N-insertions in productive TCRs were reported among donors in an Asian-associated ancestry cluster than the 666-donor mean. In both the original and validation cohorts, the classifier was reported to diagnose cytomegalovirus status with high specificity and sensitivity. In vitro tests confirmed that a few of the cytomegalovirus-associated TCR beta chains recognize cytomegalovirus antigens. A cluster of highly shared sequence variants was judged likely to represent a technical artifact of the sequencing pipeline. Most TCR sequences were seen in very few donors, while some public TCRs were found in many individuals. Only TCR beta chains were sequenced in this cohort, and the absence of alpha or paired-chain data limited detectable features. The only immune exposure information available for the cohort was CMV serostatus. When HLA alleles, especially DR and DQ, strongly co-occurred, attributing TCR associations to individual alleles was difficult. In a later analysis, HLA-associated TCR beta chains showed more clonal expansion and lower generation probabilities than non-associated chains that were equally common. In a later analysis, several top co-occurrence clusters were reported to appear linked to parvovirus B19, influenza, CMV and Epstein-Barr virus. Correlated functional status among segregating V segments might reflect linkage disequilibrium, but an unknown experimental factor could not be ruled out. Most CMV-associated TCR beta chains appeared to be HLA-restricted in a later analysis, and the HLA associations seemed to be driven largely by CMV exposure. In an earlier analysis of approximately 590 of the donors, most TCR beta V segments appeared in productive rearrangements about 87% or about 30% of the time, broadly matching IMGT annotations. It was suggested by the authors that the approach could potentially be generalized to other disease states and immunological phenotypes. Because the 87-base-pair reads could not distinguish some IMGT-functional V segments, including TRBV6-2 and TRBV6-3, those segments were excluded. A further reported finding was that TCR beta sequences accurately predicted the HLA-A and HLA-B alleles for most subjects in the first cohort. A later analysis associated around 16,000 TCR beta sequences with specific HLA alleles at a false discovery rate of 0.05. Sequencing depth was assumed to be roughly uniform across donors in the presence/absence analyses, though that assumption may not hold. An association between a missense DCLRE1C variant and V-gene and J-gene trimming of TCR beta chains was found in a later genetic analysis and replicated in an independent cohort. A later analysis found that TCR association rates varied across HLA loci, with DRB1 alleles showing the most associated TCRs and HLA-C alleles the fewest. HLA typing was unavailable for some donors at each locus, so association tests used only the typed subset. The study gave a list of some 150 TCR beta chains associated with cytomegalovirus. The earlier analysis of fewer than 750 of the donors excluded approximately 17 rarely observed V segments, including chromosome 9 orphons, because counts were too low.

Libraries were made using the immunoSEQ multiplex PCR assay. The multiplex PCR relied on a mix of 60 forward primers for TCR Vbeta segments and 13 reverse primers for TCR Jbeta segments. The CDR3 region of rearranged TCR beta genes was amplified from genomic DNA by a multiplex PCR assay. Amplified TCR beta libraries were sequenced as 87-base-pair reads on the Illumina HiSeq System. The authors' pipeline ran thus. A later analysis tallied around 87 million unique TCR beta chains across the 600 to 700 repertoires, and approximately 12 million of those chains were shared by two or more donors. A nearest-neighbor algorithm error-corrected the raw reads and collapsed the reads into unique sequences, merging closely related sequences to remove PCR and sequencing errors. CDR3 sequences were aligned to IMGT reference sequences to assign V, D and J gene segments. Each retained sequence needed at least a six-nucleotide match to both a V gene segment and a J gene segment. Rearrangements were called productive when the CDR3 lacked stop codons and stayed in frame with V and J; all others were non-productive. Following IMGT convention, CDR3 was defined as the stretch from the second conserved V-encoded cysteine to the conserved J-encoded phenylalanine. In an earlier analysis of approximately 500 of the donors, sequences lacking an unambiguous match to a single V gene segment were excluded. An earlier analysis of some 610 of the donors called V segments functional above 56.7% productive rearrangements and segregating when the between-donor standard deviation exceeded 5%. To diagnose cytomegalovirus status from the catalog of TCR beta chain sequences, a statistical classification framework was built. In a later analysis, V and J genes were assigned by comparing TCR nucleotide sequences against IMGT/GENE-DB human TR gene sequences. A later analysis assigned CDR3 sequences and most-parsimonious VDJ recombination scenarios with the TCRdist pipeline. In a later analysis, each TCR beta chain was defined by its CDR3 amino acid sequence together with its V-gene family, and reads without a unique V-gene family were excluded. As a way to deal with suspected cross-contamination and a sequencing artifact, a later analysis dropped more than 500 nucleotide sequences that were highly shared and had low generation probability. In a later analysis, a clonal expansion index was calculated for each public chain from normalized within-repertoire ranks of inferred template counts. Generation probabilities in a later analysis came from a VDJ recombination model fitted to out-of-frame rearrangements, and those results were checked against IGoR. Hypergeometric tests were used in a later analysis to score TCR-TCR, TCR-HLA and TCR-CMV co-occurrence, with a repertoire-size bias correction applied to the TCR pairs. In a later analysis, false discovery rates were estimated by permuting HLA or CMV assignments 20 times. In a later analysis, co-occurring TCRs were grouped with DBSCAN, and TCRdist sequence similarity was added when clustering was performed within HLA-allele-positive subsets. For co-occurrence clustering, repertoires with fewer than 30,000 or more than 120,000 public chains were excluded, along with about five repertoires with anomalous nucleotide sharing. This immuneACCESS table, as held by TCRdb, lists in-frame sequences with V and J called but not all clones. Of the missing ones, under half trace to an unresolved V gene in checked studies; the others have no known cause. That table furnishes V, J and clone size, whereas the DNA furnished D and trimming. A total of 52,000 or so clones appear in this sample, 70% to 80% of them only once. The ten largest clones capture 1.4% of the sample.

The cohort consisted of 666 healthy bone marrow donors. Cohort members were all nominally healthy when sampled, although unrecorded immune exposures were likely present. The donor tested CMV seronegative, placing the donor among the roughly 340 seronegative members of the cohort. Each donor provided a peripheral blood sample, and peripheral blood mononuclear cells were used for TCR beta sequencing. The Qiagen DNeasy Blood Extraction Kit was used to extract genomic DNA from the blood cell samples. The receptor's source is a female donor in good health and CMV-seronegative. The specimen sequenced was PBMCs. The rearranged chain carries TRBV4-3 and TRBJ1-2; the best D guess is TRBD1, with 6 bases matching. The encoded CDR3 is CASSPSHTGNYGYTF. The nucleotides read TGCGCCAGCAGCCCCTCCCACACAGGGAACTATGGCTACACCTTC.